Below are 26 T cell receptor beta chains sequenced from a single sample in a study of T cell responses to AZD1222 COVID-19 vaccine. Libraries were prepared by immunoSEQ multiplex PCR; TCRdb keeps only in-frame clonotypes and omits some of them. The table lists over 150,000 clones, over 80% of them singletons. The sequencing used peripheral blood, collected 28 days after the second dose of the MenACWY control vaccine. Receptor source: an adult who received the MenACWY meningococcal vaccine as a control.

The rearrangement links TRBV28 to TRBJ2-2; TRBD1 matches at 11 bases. This CDR3 contains 16 residues. After removal of 6 bases from V and 4 bases from J, the junction contained 7 bases not matched to a gene. In germline, CDR1 is MDHEN, CDR2 SYDVKM. The CDR3 loop is CASRGAGTGGTGELFF. The CDR3 region has the DNA TGTGCCAGCAGAGGCGCGGGGACAGGGGGCACCGGGGAGCTGTTTTTT.

This sequence joins TRBV6-5 and TRBJ1-2; D is possibly TRBD1 (5 bases). This CDR3 contains 12 residues. V shed 4 bases and J shed 4 bases, with 7 bases lying between them. CDR1 and CDR2 from the germline V gene are MNHEY and SVGAGI. The CDR3 sequence: CASSWDGYGYTF. Here the CDR3 DNA reads TGTGCCAGCAGTTGGGACGGCTATGGCTACACCTTC.

The chain joins TRBV30 to TRBJ2-2, with 11 bases aligning to TRBD1. Germline V gene lookup returns CDR1 GTSNPN and CDR2 SVGIG (reference sequence). The CDR3 is 14 residues long. The V and J ends lost 3 bases and 7 bases, in that order; junction bases with no gene match: 4. This chain's CDR3 is CAWRGQGVSGELFF. CDR3 sequence (DNA): TGTGCCTGGAGGGGACAGGGGGTTAGCGGGGAGCTGTTTTTT. Full variable domain (rest looked up from reference TRBV30 and TRBJ2-2): SQTIHQWPATLVQPVGSPLSLECTVEGTSNPNLYWYRQAAGRGLQLLFYSVGIGQISSEVPQNLSASRPQDRQFILSSKKLLLSDSGFYLCAWRGQGVSGELFFGEGSRLTVL.

This clone was seen a handful of times. This sequence joins TRBV2 and TRBJ2-5; 15 nucleotides line up with TRBD2. V gave up 6 bases and J gave up 6 bases; unmatched junction bases: 11. The CDR3 sequence is 17 residues long. CDR1 and CDR2 (germline): SNHLY, FYNNEI. The DNA of the CDR3 is TGTGCCAGCAGGTCCGGACTAGCGGGGGGGTCTTGGAAGACCCAGTACTTC. It is translated as CASRSGLAGGSWKTQYF.

Concerning this clone itself: Different DNA sequences within this sample yield the same CDR3. The chain combines TRBV12-3 or TRBV12-4 with TRBJ1-3; D gene unclear. V gave up 3 bases and J gave up 4 bases, with 4 bases separating them. This CDR3 has 12 residues. CDR3 sequence reads: CASSFGGNTIYF. Written as DNA, the CDR3 is TGTGCCAGCAGTTTTGGGGGAAACACCATATATTTT.

This sequence joins TRBV11-2 and TRBJ1-6, with D hard to call. The CDR3 has 17 residues. CDR1 is SGHAT, CDR2 FQNNGV, per germline. V lost 5 bases to trimming and J lost 9 bases, with 23 bases between them. The CDR3 sequence is CASSAGSGLSVSSPLHF. In DNA form, the CDR3 reads TGTGCCAGCAGCGCGGGCAGTGGGCTCTCGGTCAGTTCACCCCTCCACTTT.

As for this clone: At one end the junction does not follow the germline gene, possibly because of a read error. The chain carries TRBV5-1 and TRBJ1-2; tentatively, D is TRBD1 (5 bases). The germline V gene has CDR1 SGHRS and CDR2 YFSETQ. The CDR3 runs 13 residues. As DNA, the CDR3 is TGCGCCAGCAGCTTGGGGGGCAGTCAATTCCCTATCTTC. This translates into CASSLGGSQFPIF.

This chain links TRBV20-1 with TRBJ1-2; D gene uncertain. Trimming took off 6 bases at V and 8 bases at J, with 13 bases between the two ends. The CDR3 consists of 11 residues. CDR1 is DFQATT, CDR2 SNEGSKA, per germline (reference sequence). This chain's CDR3 is CSARTNRGYTF. CDR3 in DNA: TGCAGTGCCAGGACTAATCGGGGCTACACCTTC.

The chain joins TRBV28 to TRBJ2-3, with D maybe TRBD1 (6 bases). The length of the CDR3 is 15 residues. Germline V gene data show CDR1 as MDHEN and CDR2 as SYDVKM. V gave up 3 bases and J gave up 3 bases, with 13 bases separating them. As DNA, the CDR3 is TGTGCCAGCAGTTTTATGGGGGCAGGGACAGATACGCAGTATTTT. Translated: CASSFMGAGTDTQYF.

The chain carries TRBV4-3 and TRBJ2-7; a weak D match, TRBD1 (6 bases). V shed 4 bases and J shed 6 bases, with 13 bases lying between them. In germline, CDR1 is LGHNA, CDR2 YSLEER. This CDR3 has 13 residues. For the CDR3, the DNA is TGCGCCAGCAGCCGTTTACAGGGCGGCGAGCAGTACTTC. This encodes CASSRLQGGEQYF.

The chain employs TRBV7-9 and TRBJ2-1; no clear D gene. This CDR3 contains 14 residues. V was shortened by 5 bases and J by 4 bases, with 12 bases between the two germline ends. Germline V lookup: CDR1 SEHNR, CDR2 FQNEAQ (reference sequence). CDR3 sequence: CASSPSFPYNEQFF. The CDR3 coding sequence is TGTGCCAGCAGCCCTAGTTTCCCATACAATGAGCAGTTCTTC. Looking up the rest from reference TRBV7-9 and TRBJ2-1 gives the full variable domain: DTGVSQNPRHKITKRGQNVTFRCDPISEHNRLYWYRQTLGQGPEFLTYFQNEAQLEKSRLLSDRFSAERPKGSFSTLEIQRTEQGDSAMYLCASSPSFPYNEQFFGPGTRLTVL.

V and J are TRBV2 and TRBJ1-3; D remains unclear. Germline-derived CDR1 and CDR2 are SNHLY and FYNNEI. CDR3 length equals 15 residues. Trimming pared 1 base from V and 4 bases from J, leaving 11 bases between. CDR3 sequence reads: CASSEEAARGNTIYF. The CDR3 nucleotides read TGTGCCAGCAGTGAAGAGGCAGCAAGGGGAAACACCATATATTTT.

The chain carries TRBV7-2 and TRBJ2-3; D call uncertain. This CDR3 comprises 13 residues. Trimming left V 6 bases short and J 0 bases short, with 7 bases between. Germline V gene sequence: CDR1 SGHTA, CDR2 FQGNSA. CDR3 bases: TGTGCCAGCAGGGCCGGTAGCACAGATACGCAGTATTTT. Residues: CASRAGSTDTQYF. The whole variable domain, filled in from reference TRBV7-2 and TRBJ2-3, reads GAGVSQSPSNKVTEKGKDVELRCDPISGHTALYWYRQSLGQGLEFLIYFQGNSAPDKSGLPSDRFSAERTGGSVSTLTIQRTQQEDSAVYLCASRAGSTDTQYFGPGTRLTVL.

This clone was observed a single time. The rearrangement uses TRBV9 and TRBJ2-7; 8 bases are a match to TRBD2. V dropped 0 bases and J dropped 0; count of bases not matched to a gene: 11. CDR3 length: 18 amino acids. Germline V gene sequence: CDR1 SGDLS, CDR2 YYNGEE. Here the CDR3 reads CASSVEGYGGGSSYEQYF. In nucleotides, the CDR3 is TGTGCCAGCAGCGTAGAGGGCTACGGCGGGGGGTCCTCCTACGAGCAGTACTTC.

J is TRBJ1-6 and V is TRBV5-1; TRBD1 might be the D (5 bases). Germline V CDR1 and CDR2: SGHRS, YFSETQ. The V end lost 4 bases, the J end lost 7 bases, and 15 bases lay between the germline ends. CDR3 length: 15 residues. The CDR3 bases are TGCGCCAGCAGCGGGGACCCTTTGGGGAATTCACCCCTCCACTTT. It specifies CASSGDPLGNSPLHF.

V gene TRBV19 combines with J gene TRBJ2-5, with a weak D call TRBD2 (7 bases). The V and J ends lost 3 bases and 5 bases respectively, with 10 bases between them. The CDR3 sequence is 13 residues long. Germline values: CDR1 LNHDA, CDR2 SQIVND (reference sequence). The CDR3 DNA is TGTGCCAGTAGTATGGGGGGGCGGGAGACCCAGTACTTC. Protein: CASSMGGRETQYF.

V and J are TRBV28 and TRBJ2-3; D assignment may be TRBD1 or TRBD2 (5 bases each). The germline gives CDR1 MDHEN, CDR2 SYDVKM. V dropped 2 bases and J dropped 8 bases, with 17 bases sitting between them. The CDR3 has 15 amino acids. CDR3 coding DNA: TGTGCCAGCAGTTTACCACGGGGTGTTCAGGGTACGCAGTATTTT. Its translation is CASSLPRGVQGTQYF.

V gene TRBV9 combines with J gene TRBJ1-4, with D perhaps matching TRBD1 (6 bases). V gave up 0 bases and J gave up 8 bases, with 14 bases separating them. This CDR3 comprises 15 residues. Per germline, CDR1 SGDLS and CDR2 YYNGEE. This chain's CDR3 is CASSVAWGAGEKLFF. The CDR3 DNA sequence: TGTGCCAGCAGCGTAGCGTGGGGGGCAGGGGAAAAACTGTTTTTT.

This clone has just one count. The CDR3, as DNA: TGTGCCAGCTCCCTCCTCGAGACTTACACTGAAGCTTTCTTT. Its translation is CASSLLETYTEAFF. The chain recombines TRBV18 with TRBJ1-1; no firm D call. Germline V gives CDR1 KGHSH, CDR2 LQKENI. The V end was cut by 6 bases, the J end by 3 bases, with 14 bases between. The length of the CDR3 is 14 residues.

This sequence joins TRBV24-1 and TRBJ1-2; 7 bases fit TRBD1. Trimming at V came to 3 bases and at J to 4 bases, leaving 7 bases not matched to a gene. Germline CDR1 and CDR2: KGHDR and SFDVKD. The CDR3 runs 15 residues. The CDR3 DNA reads as TGTGCCACCAGTGATCCGTCCGGGACAGTCTATGGCTACACCTTC. Its protein product is CATSDPSGTVYGYTF.

This chain links TRBV19 with TRBJ1-2; tentatively, D is TRBD1 (6 bases). Germline V gene sequence: CDR1 LNHDA, CDR2 SQIVND (reference sequence). The V gene lost 6 bases and the J gene lost 2 bases, with 13 bases spanning the gap. There are 14 residues in the CDR3. CDR3 coding DNA: TGTGCCAGTAGCCACTTGGACAGCAACTATGGCTACACCTTC. Encoded protein: CASSHLDSNYGYTF.

The chain combines TRBV13 with TRBJ1-2, with 8 bases lining up with TRBD1. Germline loops: CDR1 PRHDT, CDR2 FYEKMQ (reference sequence). V gave up 5 bases and J gave up 4 bases; unmatched junction bases: 9. The CDR3 is made up of 15 amino acids. The CDR3 region is CASSIRGRGGYGYTF. DNA of the CDR3: TGTGCCAGCAGCATCAGGGGGCGAGGGGGCTATGGCTACACCTTC.

The V and J genes are TRBV18 and TRBJ2-1; D gene uncertain. Germline CDR1 KGHSH, CDR2 LQKENI. The CDR3 length is 13 residues. V was clipped by 5 bases and J by 2 bases, with 7 bases between them. CDR3 protein: CASSSTAYNEQFF. DNA for the CDR3: TGTGCCAGCTCATCCACAGCCTACAATGAGCAGTTCTTC.

CDR3 DNA sequence: TGTGCCAGCTCACCTTACGCCACAATCTCTGGAAACACCATATATTTT. Residues: CASSPYATISGNTIYF. The rearrangement links TRBV18 to TRBJ1-3; D remains unclear. Trimming removed 3 bases from V and 0 bases from J, with 12 bases in between. Germline lookup yields CDR1 KGHSH and CDR2 LQKENI. The CDR3 extends over 16 amino acids.

This clone was counted once. V and J are TRBV5-5 and TRBJ2-5, with D possibly matching TRBD1 (5 bases). The germline CDR1 and CDR2 sequences are SGHKS and YYEKEE (reference sequence). The CDR3 runs 14 residues. V was pared by 0 bases and J by 5 bases, with 11 bases between. The CDR3 region is CASSLGVGPETQYF. CDR3 nucleotide sequence: TGTGCCAGCAGCTTGGGGGTGGGGCCGGAGACCCAGTACTTC.

V is TRBV30 and J is TRBJ1-4, with 7 bases identical to TRBD1. Per germline, CDR1 GTSNPN and CDR2 SVGIG (reference sequence). This CDR3 spans 15 amino acids. V gave up 0 bases and J gave up 7 bases; unmatched junction bases: 8. The DNA for the CDR3 is TGTGCCTGGAGTGTATCTGGACAGGAGATTGAAAAACTGTTTTTT. It is translated as CAWSVSGQEIEKLFF.